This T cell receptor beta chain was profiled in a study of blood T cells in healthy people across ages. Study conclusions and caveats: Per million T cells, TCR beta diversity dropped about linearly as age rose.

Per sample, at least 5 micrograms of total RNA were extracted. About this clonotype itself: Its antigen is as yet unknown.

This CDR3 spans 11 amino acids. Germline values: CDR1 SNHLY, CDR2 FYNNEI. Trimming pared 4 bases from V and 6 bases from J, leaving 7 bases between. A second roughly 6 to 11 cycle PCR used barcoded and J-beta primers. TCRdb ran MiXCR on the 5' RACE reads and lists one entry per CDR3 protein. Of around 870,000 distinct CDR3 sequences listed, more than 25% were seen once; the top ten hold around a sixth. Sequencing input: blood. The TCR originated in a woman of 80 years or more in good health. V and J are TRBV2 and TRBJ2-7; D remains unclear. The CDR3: CASSGRPEQYF. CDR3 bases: TGTGCCAGCAGTGGCCGCCCCGAGCAGTACTTC. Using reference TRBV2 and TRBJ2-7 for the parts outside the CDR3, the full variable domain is EPEVTQTPSHQVTQMGQEVILRCVPISNHLYFYWYRQILGQKVEFLVSFYNNEISEKSEIFDDQFSVERPDGSNFTLKIRSTKLEDSAMYFCASSGRPEQYFGPGTRLTVT.